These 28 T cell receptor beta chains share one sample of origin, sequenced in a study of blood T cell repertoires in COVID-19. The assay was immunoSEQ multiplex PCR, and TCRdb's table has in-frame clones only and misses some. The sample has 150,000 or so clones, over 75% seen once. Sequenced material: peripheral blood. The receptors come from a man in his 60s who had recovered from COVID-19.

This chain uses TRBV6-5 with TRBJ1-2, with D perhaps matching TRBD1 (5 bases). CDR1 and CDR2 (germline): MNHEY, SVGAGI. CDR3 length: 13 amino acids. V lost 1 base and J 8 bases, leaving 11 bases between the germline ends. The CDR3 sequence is CASSYYQGGGYTF. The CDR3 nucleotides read TGTGCCAGCAGTTACTATCAGGGCGGCGGCTACACCTTC.

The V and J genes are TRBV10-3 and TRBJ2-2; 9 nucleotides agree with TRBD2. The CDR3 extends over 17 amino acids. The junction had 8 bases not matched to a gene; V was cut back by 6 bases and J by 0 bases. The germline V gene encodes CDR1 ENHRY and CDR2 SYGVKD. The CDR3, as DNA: TGTGCCATCAGGCCGGGACTAGCAGGTTCGAACACCGGGGAGCTGTTTTTT. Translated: CAIRPGLAGSNTGELFF.

The CDR3 loop is CASSGQGPTYGYTF. As DNA, the CDR3 is TGTGCCAGCTCCGGACAGGGGCCGACCTATGGCTACACCTTC. V gene TRBV18 combines with J gene TRBJ1-2, with 9 bases aligning to TRBD1. The CDR3 contains 14 residues. The V gene end was trimmed by 6 bases and the J gene end by 4 bases; junction bases not matched to a gene: 6. Looked up from germline, CDR1 is KGHSH and CDR2 is LQKENI.

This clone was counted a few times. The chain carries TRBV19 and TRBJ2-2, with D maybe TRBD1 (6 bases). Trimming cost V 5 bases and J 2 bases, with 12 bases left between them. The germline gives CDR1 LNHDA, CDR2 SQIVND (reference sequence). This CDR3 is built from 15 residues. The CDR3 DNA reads TGTGCCAGTAGTTTAGGGACACCTAACACCGGGGAGCTGTTTTTT. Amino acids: CASSLGTPNTGELFF.

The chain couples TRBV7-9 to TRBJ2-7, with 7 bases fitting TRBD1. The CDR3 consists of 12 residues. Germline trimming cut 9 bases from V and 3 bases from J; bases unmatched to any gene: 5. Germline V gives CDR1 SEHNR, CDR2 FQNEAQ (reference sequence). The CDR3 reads CASTGENYEQYF. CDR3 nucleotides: TGTGCCAGTACAGGGGAGAACTACGAGCAGTACTTC.

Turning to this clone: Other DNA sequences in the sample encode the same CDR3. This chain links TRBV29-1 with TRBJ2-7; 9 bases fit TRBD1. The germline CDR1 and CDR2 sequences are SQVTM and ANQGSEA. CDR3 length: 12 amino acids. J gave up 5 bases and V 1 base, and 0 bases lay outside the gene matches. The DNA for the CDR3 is TGCAGCGTTGAAGGACAGGGGGACGAGCAGTACTTC. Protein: CSVEGQGDEQYF.

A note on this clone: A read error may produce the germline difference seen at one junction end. CDR3 sequence: CASSVNRGGGELFF. In nucleotides, the CDR3 is TGTGCTAGCAGCGTCAACAGGGGAGGAGGGGAGCTGTTTTTT. The gene calls are TRBV7-7 and TRBJ2-2, with a weak D call TRBD1 (7 bases). This CDR3 is 14 amino acids long. CDR1 and CDR2 (germline): SSHAT, FNYEAQ (reference sequence).

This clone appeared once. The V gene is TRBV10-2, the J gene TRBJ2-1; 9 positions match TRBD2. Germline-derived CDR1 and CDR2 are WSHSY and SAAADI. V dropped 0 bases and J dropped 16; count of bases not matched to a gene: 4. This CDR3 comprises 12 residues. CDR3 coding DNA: TGCGCCAGCAGTGAGTCCGGTAGCGGGGGTTTCTTC. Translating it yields CASSESGSGGFF.

CDR3 sequence (DNA): TGTGCCAGCAGCTCACAGGGGCGGGGATTCTCCTACGAGCAGTACTTC. The encoded protein is CASSSQGRGFSYEQYF. The rearrangement links TRBV7-2 to TRBJ2-7, with D perhaps matching TRBD1 (7 bases). The CDR3 is 16 residues long. CDR1 is SGHTA, CDR2 FQGNSA, per germline. Trimming stripped 4 bases from V and 0 bases from J, with 16 bases between.

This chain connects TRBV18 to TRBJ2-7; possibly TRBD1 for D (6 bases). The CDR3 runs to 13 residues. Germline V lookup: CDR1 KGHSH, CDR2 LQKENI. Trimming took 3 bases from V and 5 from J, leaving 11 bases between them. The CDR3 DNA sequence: TGTGCCAGCTCACCCGTCCAGGGGAACGAGCAGTACTTC. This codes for CASSPVQGNEQYF.

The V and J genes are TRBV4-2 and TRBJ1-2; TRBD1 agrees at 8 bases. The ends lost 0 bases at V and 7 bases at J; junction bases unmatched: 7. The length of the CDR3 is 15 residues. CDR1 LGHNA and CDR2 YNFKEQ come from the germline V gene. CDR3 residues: CASSQDAGGRLGYTF. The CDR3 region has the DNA TGTGCCAGCAGCCAAGACGCAGGGGGCCGTCTTGGCTACACCTTC.

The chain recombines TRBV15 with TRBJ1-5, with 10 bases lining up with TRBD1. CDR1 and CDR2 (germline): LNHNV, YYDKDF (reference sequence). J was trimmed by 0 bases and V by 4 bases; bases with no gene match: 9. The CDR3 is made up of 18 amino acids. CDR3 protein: CATSIDRGRTNSNQPQHF. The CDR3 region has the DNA TGTGCCACCAGCATAGACAGGGGGCGAACTAATAGCAATCAGCCCCAGCATTTT.

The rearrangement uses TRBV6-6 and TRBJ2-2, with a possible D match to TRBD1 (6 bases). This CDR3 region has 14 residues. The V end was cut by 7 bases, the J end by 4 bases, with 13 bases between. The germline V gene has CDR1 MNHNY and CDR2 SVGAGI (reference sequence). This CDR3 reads CASTSRGGTGELFF. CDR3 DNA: TGTGCCAGCACCTCCAGGGGTGGCACCGGGGAGCTGTTTTTT.

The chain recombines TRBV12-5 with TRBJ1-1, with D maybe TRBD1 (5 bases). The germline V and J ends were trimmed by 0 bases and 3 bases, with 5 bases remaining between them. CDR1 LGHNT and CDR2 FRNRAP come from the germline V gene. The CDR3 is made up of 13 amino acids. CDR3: CASGLVQDTEAFF. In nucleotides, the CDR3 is TGTGCTAGTGGTTTGGTACAGGACACTGAAGCTTTCTTT.

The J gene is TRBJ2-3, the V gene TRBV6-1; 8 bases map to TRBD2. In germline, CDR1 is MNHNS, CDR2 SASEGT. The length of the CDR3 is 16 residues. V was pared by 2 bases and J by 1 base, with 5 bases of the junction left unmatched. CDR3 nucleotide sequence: TGTGCCAGCAGTGAAATAGCGGGGCGCCGCACAGATACGCAGTATTTT. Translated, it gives CASSEIAGRRTDTQYF.

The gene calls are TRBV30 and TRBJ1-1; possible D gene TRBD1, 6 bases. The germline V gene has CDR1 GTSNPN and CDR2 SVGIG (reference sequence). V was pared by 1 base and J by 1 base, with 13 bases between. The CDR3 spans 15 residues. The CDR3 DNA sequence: TGTGCCTGGAGTGCGGGGGGCTGGCGGAACACTGAAGCTTTCTTT. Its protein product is CAWSAGGWRNTEAFF. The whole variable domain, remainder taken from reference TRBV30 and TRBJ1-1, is SQTIHQWPATLVQPVGSPLSLECTVEGTSNPNLYWYRQAAGRGLQLLFYSVGIGQISSEVPQNLSASRPQDRQFILSSKKLLLSDSGFYLCAWSAGGWRNTEAFFGQGTRLTVV.

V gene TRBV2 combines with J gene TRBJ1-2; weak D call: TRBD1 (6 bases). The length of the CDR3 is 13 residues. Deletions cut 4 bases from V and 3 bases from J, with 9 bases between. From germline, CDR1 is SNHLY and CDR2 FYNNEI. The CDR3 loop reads CASSVGTHYGYTF. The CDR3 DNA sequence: TGTGCCAGCAGTGTAGGGACACACTATGGCTACACCTTC.

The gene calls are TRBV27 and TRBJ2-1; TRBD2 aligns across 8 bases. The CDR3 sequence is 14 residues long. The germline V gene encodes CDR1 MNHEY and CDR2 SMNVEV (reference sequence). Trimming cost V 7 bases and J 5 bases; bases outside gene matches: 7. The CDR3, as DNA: TGTGCCAGCACCCGGGGGGGCTTAAACAATGAGCAGTTCTTC. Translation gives CASTRGGLNNEQFF.

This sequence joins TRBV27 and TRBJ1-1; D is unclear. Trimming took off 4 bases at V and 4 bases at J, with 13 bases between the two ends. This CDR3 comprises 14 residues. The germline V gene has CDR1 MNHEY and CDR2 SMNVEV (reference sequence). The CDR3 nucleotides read TGTGCCAGCAGTTCGCCTAGTCGTAGCACTGAAGCTTTCTTT. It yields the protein CASSSPSRSTEAFF.

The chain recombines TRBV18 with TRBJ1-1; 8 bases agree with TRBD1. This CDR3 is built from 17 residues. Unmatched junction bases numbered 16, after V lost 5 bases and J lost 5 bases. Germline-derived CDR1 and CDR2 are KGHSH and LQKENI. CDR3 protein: CASSSNPGTGLGTEAFF. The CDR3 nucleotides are TGTGCCAGCTCATCAAATCCCGGGACAGGTTTGGGTACTGAAGCTTTCTTT.

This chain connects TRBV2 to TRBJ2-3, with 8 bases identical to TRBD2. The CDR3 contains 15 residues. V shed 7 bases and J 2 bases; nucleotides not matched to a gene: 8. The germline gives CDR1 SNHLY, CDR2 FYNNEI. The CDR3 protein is CASTGSSGVTDTQYF. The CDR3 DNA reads TGTGCCAGCACTGGGAGTAGCGGGGTCACAGATACGCAGTATTTT.

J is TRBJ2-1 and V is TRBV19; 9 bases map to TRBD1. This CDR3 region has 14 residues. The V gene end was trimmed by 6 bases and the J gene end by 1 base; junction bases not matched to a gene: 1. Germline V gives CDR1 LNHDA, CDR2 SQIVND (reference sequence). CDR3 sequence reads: CASSGQGSYNEQFF. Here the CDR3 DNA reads TGTGCCAGTAGCGGACAGGGGTCCTACAATGAGCAGTTCTTC.

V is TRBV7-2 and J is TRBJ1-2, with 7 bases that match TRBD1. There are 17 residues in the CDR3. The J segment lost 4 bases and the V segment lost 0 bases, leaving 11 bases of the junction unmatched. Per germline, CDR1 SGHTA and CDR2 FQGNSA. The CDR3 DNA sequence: TGTGCCAGCAGCTTAGCTTCCGGGACAGAAGTGGGCTATGGCTACACCTTC. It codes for CASSLASGTEVGYGYTF.

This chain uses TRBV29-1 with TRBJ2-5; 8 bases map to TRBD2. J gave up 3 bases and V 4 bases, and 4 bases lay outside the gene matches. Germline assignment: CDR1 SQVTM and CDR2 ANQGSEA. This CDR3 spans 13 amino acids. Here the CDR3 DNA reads TGCAGCGTTGGGGTGACTAGCGAAGAGACCCAGTACTTC. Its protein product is CSVGVTSEETQYF.

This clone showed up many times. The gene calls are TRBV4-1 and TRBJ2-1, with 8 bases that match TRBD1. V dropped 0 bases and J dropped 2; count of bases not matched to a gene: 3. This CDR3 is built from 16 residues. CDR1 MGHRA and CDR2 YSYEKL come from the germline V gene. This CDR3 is CASSQDLTGAYNEQFF. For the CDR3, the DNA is TGCGCCAGCAGCCAAGACCTGACAGGGGCCTACAATGAGCAGTTCTTC.

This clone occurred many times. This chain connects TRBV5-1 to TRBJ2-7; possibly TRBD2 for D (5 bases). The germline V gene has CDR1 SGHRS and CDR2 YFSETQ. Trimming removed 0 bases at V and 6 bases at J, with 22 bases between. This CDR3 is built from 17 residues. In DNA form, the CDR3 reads TGCGCCAGCAGCTTGGGGCTAGCAGGTCTGAGGAGAGGCGAGCAGTACTTC. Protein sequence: CASSLGLAGLRRGEQYF.

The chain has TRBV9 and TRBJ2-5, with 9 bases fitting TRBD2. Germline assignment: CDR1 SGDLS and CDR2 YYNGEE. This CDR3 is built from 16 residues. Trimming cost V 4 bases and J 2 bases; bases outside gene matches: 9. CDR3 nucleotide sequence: TGTGCCAGCAGCCCGGGAGCGGGGGGAGAACAAGAGACCCAGTACTTC. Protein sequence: CASSPGAGGEQETQYF.

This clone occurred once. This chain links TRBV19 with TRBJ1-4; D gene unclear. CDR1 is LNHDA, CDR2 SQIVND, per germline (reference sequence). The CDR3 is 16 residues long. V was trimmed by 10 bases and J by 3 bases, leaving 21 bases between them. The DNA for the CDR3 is TGTGCCACCCAAAAAAGCCGAGGGATACCTAATGAAAAACTGTTTTTT. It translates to CATQKSRGIPNEKLFF.